This T cell receptor beta chain comes out of a study of memory CD4+ T cells and cytomegalovirus serostatus. Overall study: Healthy Belgian adult donors included about nine CMV-positive and some 24 CMV-negative people. Study outcomes and limitations: Each of approximately 70 CMV-associated TCRbeta sequences occurred in one to five individuals.

Single viable CD3+CD4+CD8-CD45RO+ cells were sorted as the memory CD4+ T cells. The CDR3 runs to 13 residues. CDR1 is LNHDA and CDR2 is SQIVND in the germline V gene (reference sequence). Trimming shortened V by 7 bases and J by 3 bases, and 12 bases separated the two germline ends. TCRdb's table, derived via immunoSEQ multiplex PCR, lists solely in-frame clones and lacks some. The sample consists of under 85,000 clones, around four fifths of them appearing once. With respect to this clone: The antigen is undetermined.

The sequence was collected from an adult in good health and CMV-seropositive. The sample taken for sequencing was memory CD4+ T cells from blood. The J gene is TRBJ1-2, the V gene TRBV19; TRBD1 is a possible D gene (5 bases). DNA of the CDR3: TGTGCCAGTACACCGACGGGGGACTATGGCTACACCTTC. This translates into CASTPTGDYGYTF.